This is a list of T cell receptor beta chains from one sample in a study of regulatory T cells in long-lasting Graves disease. One entry per CDR3 protein results from TCRdb running MiXCR on the multiplex PCR reads. The data hold 500,000 to 700,000 distinct CDR3 sequences, with approximately 15% observed a single time. Another study also made use of these data, one on T cells in Graves' hyperthyroidism and ophthalmopathy.

Sequenced here: peripheral blood mononuclear cells (PBMCs), sampled at new diagnosis, from a patient treated with antithyroid drugs. Receptors originate from a young woman with Graves disease. The conserved cysteine and the conserved F or W are not part of the CDR3 here. Each record gives: V gene, J gene, D gene, CDR3 length, CDR3 protein. A D gene is named only where the DNA matches it firmly.

v_gene: TRBV15
j_gene: TRBJ2-1
d_gene: NA
len: 16
CDR3aa: ATSRVKFGEGSYNEQF

v_gene: TRBV14
j_gene: TRBJ2-2
d_gene: NA
len: 12
CDR3aa: ASSPWTNTGELF

v_gene: TRBV11-3
j_gene: TRBJ2-2
d_gene: NA
len: 12
CDR3aa: ASSRNRDTGELF

v_gene: TRBV28
j_gene: TRBJ1-5
d_gene: NA
len: 13
CDR3aa: ASRLEGLSNQPQH

v_gene: TRBV24-1
j_gene: TRBJ2-1
d_gene: NA
len: 12
CDR3aa: ATRDGGPNNEQF

v_gene: TRBV6-1
j_gene: TRBJ2-6
d_gene: NA
len: 13
CDR3aa: ASCQGSSGANVLT

v_gene: TRBV6-1
j_gene: TRBJ2-3
d_gene: NA
len: 10
CDR3aa: ASSMDTDTQY

v_gene: TRBV5-1
j_gene: TRBJ2-3
d_gene: NA
len: 11
CDR3aa: ASNPYGLDTQY

v_gene: TRBV24-1
j_gene: TRBJ1-5
d_gene: TRBD1
len: 14
CDR3aa: ATSDYGTGEFQPQH

v_gene: TRBV6-9
j_gene: TRBJ2-7
d_gene: TRBD2
len: 12
CDR3aa: ASSSSGTTYEQY

v_gene: TRBV15
j_gene: TRBJ2-7
d_gene: NA
len: 14
CDR3aa: ATSDSQRSAPDEQY

v_gene: TRBV6-1
j_gene: TRBJ1-2
d_gene: TRBD1
len: 13
CDR3aa: ASSEARTGNYGYT

v_gene: TRBV7-9
j_gene: TRBJ1-1
d_gene: NA
len: 14
CDR3aa: ASSPREQNMNTEAF

v_gene: TRBV9
j_gene: TRBJ2-1
d_gene: NA
len: 13
CDR3aa: ASSVDGTSYNEQF

v_gene: TRBV12-3/TRBV12-4
j_gene: TRBJ2-7
d_gene: NA
len: 13
CDR3aa: ASSQTPSSSYEQY

v_gene: TRBV12-3/TRBV12-4
j_gene: TRBJ1-3
d_gene: NA
len: 15
CDR3aa: ASSLARLGISGNTIY

v_gene: TRBV5-1
j_gene: TRBJ1-2
d_gene: NA
len: 13
CDR3aa: ASNLAGAQDYGYT

v_gene: TRBV7-8
j_gene: TRBJ1-4
d_gene: NA
len: 13
CDR3aa: ASSLMSQGSEKLF